Below are 29 T cell receptor beta chains sequenced from a single sample in a study of HIV-infected patients and healthy controls. Alpha and beta constant-region primers primed reverse transcription of around 550 ng RNA. Using multiplexing indices, alpha and beta chain libraries were generated apart by chain-specific third strand synthesis. TCRdb analysed the 5' RACE reads with MiXCR anew, one entry per CDR3 protein. This table has fewer than 25,000 distinct CDR3 sequences, over 7% appearing once. The repertoire came from unfractionated whole blood and reflected all unsorted peripheral T cells. Sequencing used blood. These receptors originate from an adult in good health.

This clonotype came up many times. This chain uses TRBV24-1 with TRBJ1-5, with D uncertain. Germline V gene data show CDR1 as KGHDR and CDR2 as SFDVKD. Trimming removed 5 bases at V and 6 bases at J, with 10 bases between. The CDR3 extends over 13 amino acids. The CDR3 bases are TGTGCCACCAGTGCCGGCCGCGTTCAGCCCCAGCATTTT. Residues: CATSAGRVQPQHF.

Details on this clonotype: This could be a read error, since a much larger clone is one nucleotide away. V usage is TRBV12-3 or TRBV12-4 and J usage is TRBJ2-3; 8 bases are a match to TRBD2. V lost 3 bases and J lost 3; bases outside the gene matches: 5. The CDR3 runs 15 residues. The CDR3 DNA reads as TGTGCCAGCAGTTTCGGACTAGCCACGACAGATACGCAGTATTTT. Encoded protein: CASSFGLATTDTQYF.

The chain recombines TRBV28 with TRBJ1-1; D perhaps matches TRBD1 (6 bases). The CDR3 runs to 13 residues. The V end lost 6 bases, the J end lost 6 bases, and 14 bases lay between the germline ends. CDR1 is MDHEN and CDR2 is SYDVKM in the germline V gene. The CDR3 nucleotides read TGTGCCAGCAGCCCTCAAGGGGGGTCTGAAGCTTTCTTT. The encoded protein is CASSPQGGSEAFF.

This clonotype is judged medium-sized. This chain connects TRBV10-2 to TRBJ2-3; no clear D. Deletions cut 2 bases from V and 0 bases from J, with 12 bases between. The CDR3 covers 16 residues. Per germline, CDR1 WSHSY and CDR2 SAAADI. CDR3 DNA sequence: TGCGCCAGCAGTGAGATTCAGACTGTTAGCACAGATACGCAGTATTTT. Amino acid sequence: CASSEIQTVSTDTQYF.

This chain connects TRBV28 to TRBJ2-2, with 7 bases identical to TRBD2. Unmatched junction bases numbered 6, after V lost 4 bases and J lost 4 bases. There are 15 residues in the CDR3. Germline V gene data show CDR1 as MDHEN and CDR2 as SYDVKM. The CDR3 here is CASSYRGRITGELFF. The CDR3 DNA sequence: TGTGCCAGCAGTTACCGCGGGAGAATCACCGGGGAGCTGTTTTTT.

By sample share, this clonotype is medium-sized (0.01 to 0.1%). The chain joins TRBV7-3 to TRBJ1-1; a possible D gene is TRBD1 (6 bases). The germline V gene has CDR1 SGHTA and CDR2 FQGTGA. V was shortened by 4 bases and J by 9 bases, with 12 bases between the two germline ends. The CDR3 contains 12 residues. The CDR3 region has the DNA TGTGCCAGCAGCTCCGGGACATCTAAAGCTTTCTTT. Encoded protein: CASSSGTSKAFF.

This clonotype is medium-sized by share. The J gene is TRBJ2-5, the V gene TRBV4-3; D may be TRBD1 (6 bases). CDR1 LGHNA and CDR2 YSLEER come from the germline V gene. Trimming removed 0 bases at V and 5 bases at J, with 13 bases between. The CDR3 is 15 residues long. The CDR3 here is CASSQDRGGSETQYF. CDR3 sequence (DNA): TGCGCCAGCAGCCAAGATCGTGGGGGCTCGGAGACCCAGTACTTC.

This clonotype was seen repeatedly, ten times or more. This sequence joins TRBV14 and TRBJ1-6; no reliable D call. Trimming stripped 0 bases from V and 4 bases from J, with 10 bases between. The CDR3 is 16 residues long. CDR1 and CDR2 from the germline V gene are SGHDN and FVKESK. DNA for the CDR3: TGTGCCAGCAGCCAAGATATTTACAGATATAATTCACCCCTCCACTTT. This gives the protein CASSQDIYRYNSPLHF.

In this sample, this clonotype turned up once. The V call is TRBV7-2, the J call TRBJ1-1; TRBD1 might be the D (5 bases). The CDR3 is 15 amino acids. V dropped 5 bases and J dropped 1 base, with 14 bases sitting between them. Germline-derived CDR1 and CDR2 are SGHTA and FQGNSA. CDR3 protein: CASSPIGTPNTEAFF. The DNA of the CDR3 is TGTGCCAGCAGCCCTATAGGGACGCCGAACACTGAAGCTTTCTTT. Complete variable domain (other parts from reference TRBV7-2 and TRBJ1-1): GAGVSQSPSNKVTEKGKDVELRCDPISGHTALYWYRQSLGQGLEFLIYFQGNSAPDKSGLPSDRFSAERTGGSVSTLTIQRTQQEDSAVYLCASSPIGTPNTEAFFGQGTRLTVV.

The chain couples TRBV7-8 to TRBJ1-5; 8 nucleotides match TRBD1. Germline lookup yields CDR1 SGHVS and CDR2 FQNEAQ. CDR3 size: 15 residues. Unmatched junction bases numbered 6, after V lost 5 bases and J lost 3 bases. This chain's CDR3 is CASSPDRAFNQPQHF. The CDR3 coding sequence is TGTGCCAGCAGCCCGGACAGGGCTTTCAATCAGCCCCAGCATTTT.

This clonotype has ten or more counts. This rearrangement joins TRBV5-1 to TRBJ2-3; D not certain. The CDR3 consists of 11 residues. In germline, CDR1 is SGHRS, CDR2 YFSETQ. V shed 5 bases and J shed 3 bases, with 4 bases lying between them. The chain's CDR3 is CASRLTDTQYF. The DNA of the CDR3 is TGCGCCAGCAGACTGACAGATACGCAGTATTTT.

This clonotype appeared many times. This chain joins TRBV7-9 and TRBJ2-5; D is unresolved. Germline V gene lookup returns CDR1 SEHNR and CDR2 FQNEAQ (reference sequence). Between the trimmed V and J ends, which lost 2 bases and 2 bases, there was a span of 9 bases. The CDR3 extends over 14 amino acids. The CDR3 region has the DNA TGTGCCAGCAGCTTACAGGCCAGACAAGAGACCCAGTACTTC. It is translated as CASSLQARQETQYF. The full variable domain, in which reference TRBV7-9 and TRBJ2-5 provide the parts outside the CDR3, is DTGVSQNPRHKITKRGQNVTFRCDPISEHNRLYWYRQTLGQGPEFLTYFQNEAQLEKSRLLSDRFSAERPKGSFSTLEIQRTEQGDSAMYLCASSLQARQETQYFGPGTRLLVL.

This clonotype was picked up many times. The chain carries TRBV6-2 or TRBV6-3 and TRBJ1-1; the match to TRBD1 covers 9 bases. This CDR3 has 12 amino acids. Germline trimming cut 6 bases from V and 4 bases from J; bases unmatched to any gene: 0. Germline V gene sequence: CDR1 MNHEY, CDR2 SVGEGT. Here the CDR3 DNA reads TGTGCCAGCAGGACAGGGGGCACTGAAGCTTTCTTT. The encoded protein is CASRTGGTEAFF.

This clonotype was recorded at least ten times. The DNA for the CDR3 is TGCAGTGCCCCCCACTCGGTTTGGGACTCCTACAATGAGCAGTTCTTC. This gives the protein CSAPHSVWDSYNEQFF. The J gene is TRBJ2-1, the V gene TRBV20-1; D call uncertain. Germline values: CDR1 DFQATT, CDR2 SNEGSKA (reference sequence). CDR3 length: 16 amino acids. Trimming cost V 6 bases and J 0 bases, with 18 bases left between them.

The chain couples TRBV5-1 to TRBJ1-1; no clear D. CDR3 length: 13 residues. The germline V gene encodes CDR1 SGHRS and CDR2 YFSETQ. Trimming shortened V by 2 bases and J by 0 bases, and 5 bases separated the two germline ends. The CDR3 region has the DNA TGCGCCAGCAGCTTCTGGCTGAACACTGAAGCTTTCTTT. Encoded protein: CASSFWLNTEAFF.

This clonotype is medium-sized (0.01 to 0.1%). CDR3 region: CASSLVSNEQFF. CDR3 coding DNA: TGTGCCAGCAGCTTAGTTTCCAATGAGCAGTTCTTC. The chain is built from TRBV11-2 and TRBJ2-1; D is uncertain. V lost 1 base and J 6 bases, leaving 4 bases between the germline ends. CDR1 is SGHAT and CDR2 is FQNNGV in the germline V gene. The CDR3 runs to 12 residues.

The chain links TRBV28 to TRBJ2-3; the D call may be TRBD1 or TRBD2 (5 bases each). V was shortened by 4 bases and J by 1 base, with 15 bases between the two germline ends. Germline V gene lookup returns CDR1 MDHEN and CDR2 SYDVKM. The CDR3 has 16 residues. The chain's CDR3 is CASSSPGRGGTDTQYF. In DNA form, the CDR3 reads TGTGCCAGCAGTTCCCCGGGACGGGGCGGCACAGATACGCAGTATTTT.

This clonotype was observed at least ten times. The chain carries TRBV28 and TRBJ1-2; no clear D. CDR3 size: 12 residues. Trimming took off 8 bases at V and 3 bases at J, with 10 bases between the two ends. Germline-derived CDR1 and CDR2 are MDHEN and SYDVKM. The CDR3 sequence: CASSGSYYGYTF. CDR3 nucleotides: TGTGCCAGCTCCGGCAGCTACTATGGCTACACCTTC.

Judged by abundance, this clonotype is medium-sized. The V and J genes are TRBV6-4 and TRBJ2-1, with 9 nucleotides matching TRBD2. Looked up from germline, CDR1 is MRHNA and CDR2 is SNTAGT. The length of the CDR3 is 15 residues. The V gene end was trimmed by 5 bases and the J gene end by 0 bases; junction bases not matched to a gene: 2. The CDR3 reads CASSLSGGSYNEQFF. CDR3 bases: TGTGCCAGCAGTCTTAGCGGGGGCTCCTACAATGAGCAGTTCTTC.

V and J are TRBV10-3 and TRBJ1-4, with D uncertain. Germline V gene data show CDR1 as ENHRY and CDR2 as SYGVKD. The CDR3 extends over 17 amino acids. The V gene lost 0 bases and the J gene lost 0 bases, with 11 bases spanning the gap. CDR3 DNA: TGTGCCATCAGTGAGTCGAGCGTCAGGTCAACTAATGAAAAACTGTTTTTT. As protein: CAISESSVRSTNEKLFF.

By share, this clonotype ranks as medium-sized. The V gene is TRBV2, the J gene TRBJ2-1; maybe TRBD2 (6 bases). V was trimmed by 2 bases and J by 6 bases, leaving 11 bases between them. Germline-derived CDR1 and CDR2 are SNHLY and FYNNEI. CDR3 length: 14 residues. This CDR3 is CASSEISGLNEQFF. The CDR3 DNA follows: TGTGCCAGCAGTGAAATAAGCGGGCTCAATGAGCAGTTCTTC.

This clonotype has only a few counts. In DNA form, the CDR3 reads TGCAGTGCTAGAGTCCCGGGCGGGGCTGAAGCTTTCTTT. Translation gives CSARVPGGAEAFF. The V gene is TRBV20-1, the J gene TRBJ1-1; D call uncertain. The germline V gene encodes CDR1 DFQATT and CDR2 SNEGSKA (reference sequence). The CDR3 covers 13 residues. The V end lost 1 base, the J end lost 6 bases, and 12 bases lay between the germline ends.

In its sample, this clonotype ranks as medium-sized. The rearrangement links TRBV29-1 to TRBJ1-1, with a weak D call TRBD1 (5 bases). Trimming took 3 bases from V and 4 from J, leaving 12 bases between them. The CDR3 is 13 amino acids. Germline CDR1 SQVTM, CDR2 ANQGSEA. The CDR3 loop reads CSVDGGSGTEAFF. The CDR3 region has the DNA TGCAGCGTTGACGGGGGTAGCGGCACTGAAGCTTTCTTT.

This clonotype has more than one count but fewer than ten. This chain uses TRBV5-5 with TRBJ2-3; D is unclear. There are 14 residues in the CDR3. Germline loops: CDR1 SGHKS, CDR2 YYEKEE (reference sequence). The germline V and J ends were trimmed by 1 base and 2 bases, with 8 bases remaining between them. The CDR3 bases are TGTGCCAGCAGCTTGATGTCTACCACAGATACGCAGTATTTT. This translates into CASSLMSTTDTQYF. Using reference TRBV5-5 and TRBJ2-3 for the parts outside the CDR3, the full variable domain is DAGVTQSPTHLIKTRGQQVTLRCSPISGHKSVSWYQQVLGQGPQFIFQYYEKEERGRGNFPDRFSARQFPNYSSELNVNALLLGDSALYLCASSLMSTTDTQYFGPGTRLTVL.

This clonotype came up a few times. The genes are TRBV4-1 and TRBJ1-1; D perhaps matches TRBD1 (6 bases). This CDR3 comprises 17 residues. CDR1 and CDR2 from the germline V gene are MGHRA and YSYEKL. Trimming left V 4 bases short and J 5 bases short, with 23 bases between. DNA of the CDR3: TGCGCCAGCAGCCCAGGGGTTTGGTTCGGGGCGTCTACTGAAGCTTTCTTT. Translation: CASSPGVWFGASTEAFF.

This clonotype was detected ten times or more. The rearrangement joins TRBV3-1 to TRBJ1-2; weak D call: TRBD1 (6 bases). Germline values: CDR1 LGHDT, CDR2 YNNKEL (reference sequence). This CDR3 is built from 14 residues. Trimming took 3 bases from V and 8 from J, leaving 16 bases between them. DNA for the CDR3: TGTGCCAGCAGCCAGAACAAGCAGGGGTCCGGCTACACCTTC. Amino acid sequence: CASSQNKQGSGYTF.

The table lists this clonotype with many counts. One end of the junction varies from germline; a read error may be responsible. In nucleotides, the CDR3 is TGCGGCGCCCGCGGGCCTTCAGATACGCAGTATTTT. This codes for CGARGPSDTQYF. The chain combines TRBV6-6 with TRBJ2-3; weak D call: TRBD2 (5 bases). Germline V gene data show CDR1 as MNHNY and CDR2 as SVGAGI (reference sequence). The CDR3 loop spans 12 amino acids.

This clonotype appeared many times. This chain joins TRBV5-4 and TRBJ2-7, with TRBD2 identical over 8 bases. With V trimmed by 2 bases and J by 4 bases, 11 bases remained unmatched. The V gene's germline CDR1 is SGHNT and CDR2 YYREEE (reference sequence). This CDR3 has 16 residues. Here the CDR3 reads CASSLGLGTRFYEQYF. CDR3 nucleotide sequence: TGTGCCAGCAGCTTAGGCCTCGGGACTAGATTTTACGAGCAGTACTTC.

This clonotype is medium-sized. The chain recombines TRBV12-3 or TRBV12-4 with TRBJ2-3; maybe TRBD1 (6 bases). CDR3 length: 14 residues. V dropped 6 bases and J dropped 2 bases, with 12 bases sitting between them. The CDR3 nucleotides read TGTGCCAGCAGCAAACAGGGTTTCACAGATACGCAGTATTTT. It yields the protein CASSKQGFTDTQYF.